The 10 T cell receptor beta chains below come from one sample, sequenced in a study of shared clonotypes between healthy human individuals. Libraries were prepared by immunoSEQ multiplex PCR; TCRdb keeps only in-frame clonotypes and omits some of them. The repertoire consists of about 490,000 clones, with 75% to 85% occurring once and the leading ten covering 10% to 15%. The material sequenced was PBMCs. Every receptor here comes from a woman in her thirties or forties in good health. Some clones in this sample may be carry-over from other donors' samples.

This rearrangement joins TRBV11-2 to TRBJ2-2; the D gene is possibly TRBD1 (5 bases). Between the trimmed V and J ends, which lost 5 bases and 7 bases, there was a span of 8 bases. The CDR3 is 12 residues long. Germline-derived CDR1 and CDR2 are SGHAT and FQNNGV. CDR3 in amino acids: CASSARVGELFF. The CDR3 bases are TGTGCCAGCAGCGCCAGGGTCGGGGAGCTGTTTTTT.

The V and J genes are TRBV28 and TRBJ2-7, with TRBD2 matching 8 bases. CDR1 MDHEN and CDR2 SYDVKM come from the germline V gene. The length of the CDR3 is 16 residues. V gave up 3 bases and J gave up 3 bases; unmatched junction bases: 10. CDR3 protein: CASSFWFGGDYYEQYF. The DNA for the CDR3 is TGTGCCAGCAGTTTCTGGTTCGGGGGGGACTACTACGAGCAGTACTTC. Full variable domain (remainder filled in from reference TRBV28 and TRBJ2-7): DVKVTQSSRYLVKRTGEKVFLECVQDMDHENMFWYRQDPGLGLRLIYFSYDVKMKEKGDIPEGYSVSREKKERFSLILESASTNQTSMYLCASSFWFGGDYYEQYFGPGTRLTVT.

The V and J genes are TRBV6-5 and TRBJ1-2; TRBD1 is a possible D gene (6 bases). The CDR3 runs to 15 residues. CDR1 is MNHEY and CDR2 is SVGAGI in the germline V gene. V was clipped by 0 bases and J by 4 bases, with 12 bases between them. The CDR3 DNA is TGTGCCAGCAGTTACTCGTTGACAGGCGCCTATGGCTACACCTTC. It translates to CASSYSLTGAYGYTF.

The table lists this clone with a few counts. This chain links TRBV29-1 with TRBJ1-4, with D unresolved. Germline loops: CDR1 SQVTM, CDR2 ANQGSEA. V was trimmed by 4 bases and J by 0 bases, leaving 6 bases between them. There are 13 residues in the CDR3. In DNA, the CDR3 is TGCAGCGTTGCCTTTACAACTAATGAAAAACTGTTTTTT. The encoded protein is CSVAFTTNEKLFF.

The chain carries TRBV5-1 and TRBJ2-7; 13 nucleotides match TRBD2. The V gene's germline CDR1 is SGHRS and CDR2 YFSETQ. The CDR3 is 16 residues long. The V gene end was trimmed by 0 bases and the J gene end by 4 bases; junction bases not matched to a gene: 4. Here the CDR3 DNA reads TGCGCCAGCAGCTTGGCCGGGACTAGCGGGATTTACGAGCAGTACTTC. Its translation is CASSLAGTSGIYEQYF.

The chain uses TRBV15 and TRBJ2-1; 8 bases align to TRBD2. The germline CDR1 and CDR2 sequences are LNHNV and YYDKDF (reference sequence). Germline trimming cut 1 base from V and 3 bases from J; bases unmatched to any gene: 20. The CDR3 contains 21 residues. CDR3 loop: CATSRVDSGWAGGSNYNEQFF. The CDR3 DNA reads as TGTGCCACCAGCAGAGTAGATTCGGGTTGGGCGGGAGGCTCCAACTACAATGAGCAGTTCTTC.

In the case of this clone: One base separates it from a far larger clone, so it is likely a read error. CDR3 region: CASSHNVETAYERYF. CDR3 coding DNA: TGTGCCAGCAGCCACAACGTTGAGACAGCCTACGAGCGGTACTTC. The V and J genes are TRBV4-2 and TRBJ2-7, with D perhaps matching TRBD1 (5 bases). Germline V gives CDR1 LGHNA, CDR2 YNFKEQ. This CDR3 comprises 15 residues.

This chain joins TRBV20-1 and TRBJ1-2; perhaps TRBD1 as D (5 bases). Germline assignment: CDR1 DFQATT and CDR2 SNEGSKA (reference sequence). The CDR3 totals 11 residues. V gave up 5 bases and J gave up 5 bases, with 9 bases separating them. The CDR3 protein is CSASTVYGYTF. CDR3 nucleotide sequence: TGCAGTGCTTCGACAGTTTATGGCTACACCTTC.

The table lists this clone with a count of one. This rearrangement joins TRBV6-1 to TRBJ2-3; tentatively, D is TRBD1 or TRBD2 (5 bases each). The CDR3 length is 16 residues. Deletions cut 2 bases from V and 0 bases from J, with 12 bases between. Germline V gene sequence: CDR1 MNHNS, CDR2 SASEGT. The CDR3 loop is CASSEKGRSSTDTQYF. CDR3 nucleotides: TGTGCCAGCAGTGAAAAGGGACGGTCTAGCACAGATACGCAGTATTTT.

This clone was recorded only once. The chain joins TRBV6-4 to TRBJ2-1, with D possibly TRBD2 on 6 matching bases. Trimming pared 2 bases from V and 2 bases from J, leaving 13 bases between. This CDR3 spans 16 amino acids. Germline V gene sequence: CDR1 MRHNA, CDR2 SNTAGT. The CDR3 DNA is TGTGCCAGCAGTGACGGGAGGTCAGGGACCTACAATGAGCAGTTCTTC. It codes for CASSDGRSGTYNEQFF.